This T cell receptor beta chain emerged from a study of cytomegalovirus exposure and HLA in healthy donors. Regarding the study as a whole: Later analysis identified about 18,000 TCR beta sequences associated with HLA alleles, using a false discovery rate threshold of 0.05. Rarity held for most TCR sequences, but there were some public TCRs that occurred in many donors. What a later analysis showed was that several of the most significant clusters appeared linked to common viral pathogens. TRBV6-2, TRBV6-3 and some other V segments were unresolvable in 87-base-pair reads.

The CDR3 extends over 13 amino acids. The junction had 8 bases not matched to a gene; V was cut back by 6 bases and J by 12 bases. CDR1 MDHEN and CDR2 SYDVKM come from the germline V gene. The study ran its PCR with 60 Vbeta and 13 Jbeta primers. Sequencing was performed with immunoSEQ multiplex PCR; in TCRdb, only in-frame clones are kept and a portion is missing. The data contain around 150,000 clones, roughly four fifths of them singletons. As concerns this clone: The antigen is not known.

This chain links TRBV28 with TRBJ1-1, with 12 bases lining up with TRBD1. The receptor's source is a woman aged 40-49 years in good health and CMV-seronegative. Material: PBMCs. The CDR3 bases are TGTGCCAGCAGGACGGGACAGGGGGCGTTAACTTTCTTT. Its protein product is CASRTGQGALTFF.